These 10 T cell receptor beta chains were all obtained from the same sample, sequenced in a study of long-term antiretroviral therapy in people with HIV. With survey level as its setting, the immunoSEQ assay was v3.0. Clones were read by immunoSEQ multiplex PCR, and TCRdb kept only the in-frame ones, dropping some. The sample consists of roughly 16,000 clones, roughly 80% of them appearing once. Specimen: unsorted PBMCs, collected around 2.2 years before starting antiretroviral therapy. The receptors stem from a man in his thirties or forties with HIV.

This chain uses TRBV7-8 with TRBJ2-7; D gene uncertain. CDR3 length equals 13 residues. V was cut by 1 base and J by 3 bases, with 7 bases left in between. The germline CDR1 and CDR2 sequences are SGHVS and FQNEAQ. CDR3 nucleotides: TGTGCCAGCAGCTTAGGGGCCAGCTACGAGCAGTACTTC. Its translation: CASSLGASYEQYF.

Note on this clone: Relative to the germline gene, one junction end is altered; a read error may explain this. The chain has TRBV5-4 and TRBJ2-1; TRBD1 matches 9 bases. There are 13 residues in the CDR3. Germline CDR1 is SGHNT and CDR2 is YYREEE (reference sequence). The CDR3 here is CASSQGTGNEQFF. The CDR3 bases are TGCGCCAGCAGCCAAGGGACAGGGAATGAGCAGTTCTTC.

This chain joins TRBV19 and TRBJ1-5; maybe TRBD1 (6 bases). Germline V gives CDR1 LNHDA, CDR2 SQIVND (reference sequence). V lost 4 bases and J lost 1, with 14 bases in between. The CDR3 contains 16 residues. CDR3 amino acids: CASSNLRGISNQPQHF. The CDR3 DNA sequence: TGTGCCAGTAGTAACCTTAGGGGGATCAGCAATCAGCCCCAGCATTTT.

This clone showed up just a few times. This sequence joins TRBV6-1 and TRBJ1-2; a weak D match, TRBD1 (5 bases). V lost 6 bases, J lost 3 bases, and 8 bases lay in between. The germline V gene encodes CDR1 MNHNS and CDR2 SASEGT. The CDR3 has 12 amino acids. Here the CDR3 DNA reads TGTGCCAGCAGGGGGGGAGACTATGGCTACACCTTC. Its protein is CASRGGDYGYTF.

V gene TRBV2 combines with J gene TRBJ1-5, with D maybe TRBD1 (5 bases). CDR3 length equals 15 residues. Trimming took 7 bases from V and 1 from J, leaving 14 bases between them. Germline V gene data show CDR1 as SNHLY and CDR2 as FYNNEI. The CDR3 DNA reads TGTGCCAGCAATGTGGGGGTAGCGAGCAATCAGCCCCAGCATTTT. Residues: CASNVGVASNQPQHF.

The chain couples TRBV4-3 to TRBJ2-3; unclear D gene. The V end lost 0 bases, the J end lost 0 bases, and 4 bases lay between the germline ends. This CDR3 has 14 amino acids. The V gene's germline CDR1 is LGHNA and CDR2 YSLEER. The CDR3 is CASSQEGSTDTQYF. For the CDR3, the DNA is TGCGCCAGCAGCCAAGAGGGTAGCACAGATACGCAGTATTTT.

The rearrangement uses TRBV2 and TRBJ2-7; perhaps TRBD1 as D (5 bases). Germline CDR1 and CDR2: SNHLY and FYNNEI. Trimming took off 5 bases at V and 3 bases at J, with 14 bases between the two ends. The CDR3 runs 14 residues. DNA for the CDR3: TGTGCCAGCAGTCAGACAGTGAACCTCTACGAGCAGTACTTC. Its protein is CASSQTVNLYEQYF.

The CDR3 sequence: CASSVEGPSTDTQYF. In DNA form, the CDR3 reads TGTGCCAGCAGCGTAGAAGGACCGAGCACAGATACGCAGTATTTT. The chain uses TRBV9 and TRBJ2-3; no clear D. The CDR3 spans 15 residues. Per the germline V gene, CDR1 is SGDLS and CDR2 is YYNGEE. Trimming removed 0 bases from V and 0 bases from J, with 8 bases in between.

The chain is built from TRBV6-1 and TRBJ2-2, with D possibly called TRBD1 or TRBD2 (6 bases each). The germline CDR1 and CDR2 sequences are MNHNS and SASEGT. This CDR3 contains 14 residues. V gave up 6 bases and J gave up 6 bases, with 14 bases separating them. The CDR3 coding sequence is TGTGCCAGCAGGGGGGGCCCCATGGCCGGGGAGCTGTTTTTT. It encodes CASRGGPMAGELFF.

The chain links TRBV15 to TRBJ2-5; no clear D gene. Germline V gene lookup returns CDR1 LNHNV and CDR2 YYDKDF (reference sequence). This CDR3 is built from 12 residues. The V end was cut by 0 bases, the J end by 5 bases, with 4 bases between. CDR3 loop: CATSRESETQYF. The CDR3 DNA sequence: TGTGCCACCAGCAGAGAATCGGAGACCCAGTACTTC.